This paragraph reports one T cell receptor (beta chain). Antigen: not known. A much larger clone differs from this one at a single base, so this may be a read error. This entry is derived from a study of regulatory T cells in long-lasting Graves disease. The time point: newly diagnosed GD, antithyroid drugs for less than 3 months. Extracted PBMC RNA gave rise to the TCR library. American Thyroid Association guidelines were used to diagnose Graves' disease. With iRepertoire HTBI primers and Arm-PCR of CDR3 regions, TCR beta libraries were built. As originally analysed: Identified across the samples were over 50 TRBV segments and approximately 14 TRBJ segments. TCRdb re-called the multiplex PCR reads with MiXCR, one entry per CDR3 protein. The V and J calls and clone size are TCRdb's, not the authors'. The sample yields roughly 420,000 distinct CDR3 sequences, roughly 15% seen once. CDR1 is LGHDT, CDR2 YNNKEL, per germline (reference sequence). V was clipped by 1 base and J by 11 bases, with 21 bases between them. The CDR3 length is 15 residues.

Study-wide results and caveats: Accuracy could have been hurt by small sample size.

These data are also associated with another study on T cells in Graves' hyperthyroidism and ophthalmopathy. In that study: Within blood appeared most thyroid clonotypes that had expanded above 0.001.

This clonotype was obtained from a woman younger than 30 with Graves disease. Sequences were derived from peripheral blood mononuclear cells (PBMCs), sampled at new diagnosis, from a patient treated with antithyroid drugs. The chain employs TRBV3-1 and TRBJ2-7; D uncertain. In DNA form, the CDR3 reads TGTGCCAGCAGCCAAGGTGGGCTTGGGCAGCCTCGAAAGTACTTC. It codes for CASSQGGLGQPRKYF.